This is a list of T cell receptor beta chains from one sample in a study of cytomegalovirus exposure and HLA in healthy donors. Sequencing was performed with immunoSEQ multiplex PCR; in TCRdb, only in-frame clones are kept and a portion is missing. Of about 230,000 clones in the sample, around 78% were seen once. The sample consisted of PBMCs. These receptors were taken from a boy younger than 18 in good health and CMV-seronegative. Each CDR3 is given with its conserved first and last residue. The D gene is left open where the match is weak.

>TRBJ2-2|14|-|TRBV9
CASSRGTVTGELFF
>TRBJ2-5|14|TRBD2|TRBV5-4
CASSFPGRQETQYF
>TRBJ2-1|16|TRBD2|TRBV9
CASSVTWAGGYNEQFF
>TRBJ2-5|14|TRBD1|TRBV6-1
CASSDRGRGETQYF
>TRBJ1-1|16|-|TRBV19
CASRSSPGGSGTEAFF
>TRBJ2-7|15|TRBD1|TRBV4-1
CASSHAGTGVYEQYF
>TRBJ2-2|14|-|TRBV6-5
CASRWGPNTGELFF
>TRBJ2-1|15|-|TRBV5-6
CASSSWGGRRREQFF
>TRBJ1-6|14|-|TRBV5-6
CASSPSYYNSPLHF
>TRBJ1-4|13|-|TRBV5-1
CASSLVGGEKLFF
>TRBJ1-6|15|-|TRBV7-3
CASSLTGHYNSPLHF
>TRBJ2-7|13|-|TRBV5-4
CASSLEPVEEQYF
>TRBJ2-3|17|TRBD2|TRBV5-4
CASQIGTSGGAVDTQYF
>TRBJ2-1|16|TRBD2|TRBV10-1
CASSGIGSGRGNEQFF
>TRBJ2-7|16|TRBD2|TRBV7-2
CASSLGASGGVYEQYF
>TRBJ2-3|14|TRBD2|TRBV30
CAWRLAGGGQTQYF
>TRBJ2-7|16|-|TRBV6-1
CASSEALGTPPYEQYF
>TRBJ2-1|18|TRBD2|TRBV25-1
CASSELLAGPESYNEQFF
>TRBJ1-3|14|-|TRBV6-5
CASNRDSSGNTIYF
>TRBJ2-1|14|TRBD2|TRBV6-1
CASSTSGGVNEQFF
>TRBJ2-7|15|TRBD2|TRBV6-1
CASSEASGGAYEQYF
>TRBJ2-1|19|-|TRBV7-8
CASSLASRGRIWYYNEQFF
>TRBJ2-7|14|-|TRBV11-2
CASSFTAEPNEQYF
>TRBJ2-3|17|TRBD2|TRBV25-1
CASSDHSGTSGLDTQYF
>TRBJ2-7|17|TRBD1|TRBV5-4
CASSLVEPARGPGEQYF
>TRBJ1-2|13|TRBD1|TRBV7-9
CASSRTGDRGYTF